Listed here are 16 T cell receptor beta chains from one sample, sequenced in a study of T cell repertoires in cytomegalovirus infection. TCRdb ran MiXCR on the reads and lists one entry per CDR3 protein. The repertoire holds 700,000 to 950,000 distinct CDR3 sequences, with 30% to 35% as singletons. These TCRs are of unknown antigen specificity. The sample in question was cultured CD8+ T cells from PBMCs, obtained from culture after CMV antigen stimulation. These receptors were collected from a human donor in good health (CMV status not recorded). Some clones in this sample may be carry-over from other donors' samples.

CDR3 bases: TGTGCCAGTGGTCCGGCTTTCCGGTCCAACACTGAAGCTTTCTTT. Protein product: CASGPAFRSNTEAFF. The chain is built from TRBV19 and TRBJ1-1; no firm D call. Germline V gene data show CDR1 as LNHDA and CDR2 as SQIVND (reference sequence). V was pared by 8 bases and J by 2 bases, with 18 bases between. CDR3 length equals 15 residues.

The chain is built from TRBV19 and TRBJ2-1; D is undetermined. This CDR3 contains 18 residues. Trimming pared 2 bases from V and 0 bases from J, leaving 17 bases between. Per germline, CDR1 LNHDA and CDR2 SQIVND (reference sequence). The CDR3 here is CASSITPPEFSSYNEQFF. Here the CDR3 DNA reads TGTGCCAGTAGTATAACCCCCCCAGAGTTCAGCTCCTACAATGAGCAGTTCTTC. Filled out from reference TRBV19 and TRBJ2-1, the complete variable domain reads DGGITQSPKYLFRKEGQNVTLSCEQNLNHDAMYWYRQDPGQGLRLIYYSQIVNDFQKGDIAEGYSVSREKKESFPLTVTSAQKNPTAFYLCASSITPPEFSSYNEQFFGPGTRLTVL.

The chain has TRBV3-1 and TRBJ1-1, with D possibly TRBD1 on 5 matching bases. CDR3 length: 16 amino acids. Germline values: CDR1 LGHDT, CDR2 YNNKEL (reference sequence). V gave up 1 base and J gave up 5 bases, with 17 bases separating them. DNA of the CDR3: TGTGCCAGCAGCCAAGTGGAATCCGTAAGGGGAACTGAAGCTTTCTTT. Translated, it gives CASSQVESVRGTEAFF. Full variable domain (missing parts from reference TRBV3-1 and TRBJ1-1): DTAVSQTPKYLVTQMGNDKSIKCEQNLGHDTMYWYKQDSKKFLKIMFSYNNKELIINETVPNRFSPKSPDKAHLNLHINSLELGDSAVYFCASSQVESVRGTEAFFGQGTRLTVV.

This clonotype has only a few counts. The chain is built from TRBV18 and TRBJ1-2; weak D call: TRBD1 (5 bases). The ends were cut back, 4 bases at V and 4 bases at J, with 19 bases in the middle. Germline V gene sequence: CDR1 KGHSH, CDR2 LQKENI. CDR3 length: 16 residues. CDR3 loop: CASSLIRGVRTYGYTF. The CDR3 DNA follows: TGTGCCAGCTCACTGATCCGGGGCGTTCGGACCTATGGCTACACCTTC. The variable domain in full, with the rest retrieved from reference TRBV18 and TRBJ1-2, is NAGVMQNPRHLVRRRGQEARLRCSPMKGHSHVYWYRQLPEEGLKFMVYLQKENIIDESGMPKERFSAEFPKEGPSILRIQQVVRGDSAAYFCASSLIRGVRTYGYTFGSGTRLTVV.

The V and J genes are TRBV19 and TRBJ1-4; D gene ambiguous. Trimming shortened V by 7 bases and J by 2 bases, and 5 bases separated the two germline ends. This CDR3 region has 12 residues. Germline CDR1 is LNHDA and CDR2 is SQIVND (reference sequence). The CDR3 region is CASTSTNEKLFF. As DNA, the CDR3 is TGTGCCAGTACCAGTACTAATGAAAAACTGTTTTTT. The variable domain in full, with the rest retrieved from reference TRBV19 and TRBJ1-4, is DGGITQSPKYLFRKEGQNVTLSCEQNLNHDAMYWYRQDPGQGLRLIYYSQIVNDFQKGDIAEGYSVSREKKESFPLTVTSAQKNPTAFYLCASTSTNEKLFFGSGTQLSVL.

This chain joins TRBV20-1 and TRBJ1-2; D is uncertain. This CDR3 spans 14 amino acids. V gave up 6 bases and J gave up 0 bases, with 14 bases separating them. In germline, CDR1 is DFQATT, CDR2 SNEGSKA (reference sequence). The CDR3 region has the DNA TGCAGTGCCCCGGATGGGGAAACTAACTATGGCTACACCTTC. It yields the protein CSAPDGETNYGYTF.

The gene calls are TRBV6-6 and TRBJ2-5; 8 nucleotides line up with TRBD2. Losses at the gene ends were 5 bases for V and 3 bases for J; bases not matched to a gene: 14. The germline gives CDR1 MNHNY, CDR2 SVGAGI (reference sequence). This CDR3 region has 17 residues. The CDR3 DNA follows: TGTGCCAGCAGTGGGGGTGCCGGGGGGGCGAAAAAAGAGACCCAGTACTTC. Protein sequence: CASSGGAGGAKKETQYF.

The chain uses TRBV10-3 and TRBJ2-1; D is uncertain. V shed 10 bases and J shed 4 bases, with 17 bases lying between them. Germline V gene lookup returns CDR1 ENHRY and CDR2 SYGVKD. The CDR3 is 14 amino acids. CDR3 region: CATEDSLTYNEQFF. The CDR3 DNA reads as TGTGCCACCGAAGACTCGCTTACATACAATGAGCAGTTCTTC.

In this sample, this clonotype turned up a few times. This rearrangement joins TRBV27 to TRBJ2-7; D gene uncertain. V dropped 2 bases and J dropped 6 bases, with 20 bases sitting between them. Germline assignment: CDR1 MNHEY and CDR2 SMNVEV (reference sequence). CDR3 length equals 16 residues. The CDR3, as DNA: TGTGCCAGCAGTTTAAAGTCTGGCAAGCCAGTGGGCGAGCAGTACGTC. It encodes CASSLKSGKPVGEQYV.

The chain links TRBV9 to TRBJ2-3, with D possibly matching TRBD1 (6 bases). Germline CDR1 is SGDLS and CDR2 is YYNGEE. This CDR3 has 14 amino acids. Trimming cost V 4 bases and J 7 bases, with 16 bases left between them. The CDR3 nucleotides are TGTGCCAGCAGCCTTAAGTCACAGGGTAATACGCAGTATTTT. It codes for CASSLKSQGNTQYF. Based on the CDR3 plus reference TRBV9 and TRBJ2-3, the full variable domain is DSGVTQTPKHLITATGQRVTLRCSPRSGDLSVYWYQQSLDQGLQFLIQYYNGEERAKGNILERFSAQQFPDLHSELNLSSLELGDSALYFCASSLKSQGNTQYFGPGTRLTVL.

The rearrangement uses TRBV28 and TRBJ2-1; no clear D gene. V was clipped by 7 bases and J by 7 bases, with 8 bases between them. The CDR3 is 11 residues long. The germline gives CDR1 MDHEN, CDR2 SYDVKM. The CDR3 reads CASNWGNEQFF. CDR3 bases: TGTGCCAGCAATTGGGGAAATGAGCAGTTCTTC. Full variable domain (missing parts from reference TRBV28 and TRBJ2-1): DVKVTQSSRYLVKRTGEKVFLECVQDMDHENMFWYRQDPGLGLRLIYFSYDVKMKEKGDIPEGYSVSREKKERFSLILESASTNQTSMYLCASNWGNEQFFGPGTRLTVL.

The chain combines TRBV4-1 with TRBJ1-1; the D is unclear. The V end lost 0 bases, the J end lost 4 bases, and 12 bases lay between the germline ends. The CDR3 runs 15 residues. Germline CDR1 MGHRA, CDR2 YSYEKL. CDR3 DNA: TGCGCCAGCAGCCAAGAACCCCCGGGGATCACTGAAGCTTTCTTT. Protein: CASSQEPPGITEAFF.

This clonotype was recorded at least ten times. This chain uses TRBV7-3 with TRBJ2-1; 15 positions agree with TRBD2. The trim removed 0 bases at V and 4 bases at J, leaving 7 bases unmatched. Looked up from germline, CDR1 is SGHTA and CDR2 is FQGTGA. The CDR3 consists of 19 residues. The chain's CDR3 is CASSLTAGTSGGSYNEQFF. The CDR3 DNA reads as TGTGCCAGCAGCTTAACAGCCGGGACTAGCGGGGGGTCGTACAATGAGCAGTTCTTC.

This clonotype came up many times. The gene calls are TRBV28 and TRBJ2-3; TRBD1 or TRBD2 may be the D gene (5 bases each). Germline CDR1 reads MDHEN; CDR2 reads SYDVKM. Trimming took 2 bases from V and 1 from J, leaving 7 bases between them. The CDR3 spans 14 residues. The CDR3 here is CASSLTGRTDTQYF. The DNA for the CDR3 is TGTGCCAGCAGTTTAACGGGGCGCACAGATACGCAGTATTTT.

As for this clonotype: Just one base apart from a much larger clone, this may be a read error. J is TRBJ2-4 and V is TRBV11-1; D remains unclear. V was trimmed by 0 bases and J by 2 bases, leaving 8 bases between them. This CDR3 has 15 amino acids. The germline V gene has CDR1 SGHAT and CDR2 FQDESV (reference sequence). The CDR3, as DNA: TGTGCCAGCAGCTTAGCGGATCGGACCAAAAACATTCAGTACTTC. Amino acids: CASSLADRTKNIQYF.

The V call is TRBV7-9, the J call TRBJ1-4; 7 nucleotides line up with TRBD1. The CDR3 totals 16 residues. Germline V gene sequence: CDR1 SEHNR, CDR2 FQNEAQ (reference sequence). The V segment lost 8 bases and the J segment 6 bases; nucleotides outside the gene matches: 15. CDR3 loop: CASGPRSEGAYEKLFF. CDR3 sequence (DNA): TGTGCCAGCGGCCCAAGAAGTGAGGGGGCCTATGAAAAACTGTTTTTT.